The clone carrying this TCR beta chain was counted between two and nine times. The antigen is undetermined. The data belong to a study of T cell repertoires in cytomegalovirus infection. The CDR3 is 14 amino acids. Germline V CDR1 and CDR2: SEHNR, FQNEAQ (reference sequence). Trimming left V 8 bases short and J 1 base short, with 14 bases between. General study points: Cumulative public TCR beta family frequency identified CMV carriers with the relevant HLA.

TCRdb re-analysed the reads in MiXCR, keeping a single row per CDR3 protein. The sample has roughly 990,000 distinct CDR3 sequences; around 30% are singletons. This specimen consisted of cultured CD8+ T cells from PBMCs, obtained from culture after CMV antigen stimulation. The J gene is TRBJ2-5, the V gene TRBV7-9; perhaps TRBD2 as D (6 bases). The receptor's source is a human donor in good health (CMV status not recorded). Some clones in this sample may be carry-over from other donors' samples. The CDR3 nucleotides are TGTGCCAGCGGGACGGGGGAACCCCAAGAGACCCAGTACTTC. It specifies CASGTGEPQETQYF. Complete variable domain (other parts from reference TRBV7-9 and TRBJ2-5): DTGVSQNPRHKITKRGQNVTFRCDPISEHNRLYWYRQTLGQGPEFLTYFQNEAQLEKSRLLSDRFSAERPKGSFSTLEIQRTEQGDSAMYLCASGTGEPQETQYFGPGTRLLVL.